This is a list of T cell receptor beta chains from one sample in a study of cytomegalovirus exposure and HLA in healthy donors. Sequencing used immunoSEQ multiplex PCR; TCRdb keeps in-frame clones, though not all of them. The sample has some 110,000 clones, about 81% seen once. The specimen was PBMCs. The source is a young man in good health and CMV-seronegative. CDR3s leave out the opening cysteine and the closing phenylalanine or tryptophan.

V | CDR3
TRBV27 | ASRQLGGLQLYEQY
TRBV30 | AWTLGQGRTDTQY
TRBV27 | ASNMASGGGEQF
TRBV10-1 | ASGPGVSYNEQF
TRBV6-6 | ASRNHGGRGHEQY
TRBV6-5 | ASSYSESNYGYT
TRBV2 | ASSGTESYNEQF
TRBV4-2 | ASSQEGGHPNEKLF
TRBV6-5 | ASTGLAGGKETQY
TRBV6-6 | ASRSDRGWSPLH
TRBV5-1 | ASSFNPYEQY
TRBV4-3 | ASSQADRGQNYGYT
TRBV9 | ASSVRGSGNTIY
TRBV9 | ASSVEQGAVGELF
TRBV19 | ASREERRAGETEAF
TRBV2 | ASSVDKDTEAF
TRBV29-1 | SVARTPFAYEQY
TRBV14 | ASSQGWAGEQF
TRBV4-3 | ASSLGQGVTDTQY
TRBV7-9 | ASSPTGGYYGYT
TRBV9 | ASSVDRVPSYGYT
TRBV4-3 | ASSQVASGTSYNEQF
TRBV27 | ASSSRGLVLSGPGELF
TRBV10-1 | ASRADRGRKAEAF
TRBV7-9 | ASSLARSSPTGELF
TRBV7-2 | ASSRAGPTDTQY
TRBV19 | ASSIRTGDVFEQY
TRBV6-4 | ASSDLAGSYTQY
TRBV7-9 | ASSLPGAYEQY